This TCR beta chain came from a study of CD8+ T cells in alopecia areata. Whole-study context: Patients in the treated group were given tofacitinib by mouth, 5 to 10 mg twice a day.

On this clone itself: Antigen unknown.

Documented treatment: oral pan-JAK inhibitor, 5-10 mg twice daily. The investigators collected lesional scalp punch biopsies and peripheral blood from alopecia areata patients. The study, taken as a whole, reports: For baseline CD8+ expansion, any link to response stays uncertain with one nonresponder. Lesional scalp displayed greater clonality than normal scalp, most notably in alopecia totalis/universalis.

Trimming removed 6 bases from V and 6 bases from J, with 17 bases in between. The CDR3 spans 15 residues. Per germline, CDR1 SEHNR and CDR2 FQNEAQ (reference sequence). Extraction and reverse transcription of RNA yielded cDNA as the sequencing template. Profiling relied on immunoSEQ multiplex PCR, and the TCRdb table lists in-frame clones only, not all of them. The sample carries 200,000 to 250,000 clones, around three fifths recorded once. The J gene is TRBJ2-2, the V gene TRBV7-9, with D maybe TRBD2 (6 bases). The receptor comes from a human donor with alopecia areata. The sample in question was CD4+ T cells sorted from blood, obtained at week 4, from a patient treated with tofacitinib. The CDR3 region is CASSPQRLEPGELFF. The DNA for the CDR3 is TGTGCCAGCAGTCCGCAACGACTAGAGCCCGGGGAGCTGTTTTTT.